This record covers a single T cell receptor (beta chain). Its matching antigen is unknown. The data derive from a study of blood T cells in healthy people across ages. The CDR3 runs 15 residues. From germline, CDR1 is SEHNR and CDR2 FQNEAQ (reference sequence). With 1 base clipped from V and 9 bases from J, the junction kept 10 bases outside the gene matches. Study-level findings and limits: Relative to aged donors, long-lived donors carried more naive CD4+ cells and displayed higher diversity.

Sample-barcoded 5' priming and a J-beta primer mix drove a second PCR of roughly 6 to 12 cycles. TCRdb independently ran MiXCR on the 5' RACE reads; one entry per CDR3 protein. Of some 1.4 million distinct CDR3 sequences in the sample, around two fifths were seen once. The clonotype comes from a woman aged 18-30 years in good health. The J gene is TRBJ2-7, the V gene TRBV7-9; 9 positions agree with TRBD1. The source material was blood. This CDR3 is CASSLGDREREVQYF. The CDR3 nucleotides are TGTGCCAGCAGCTTAGGGGACAGGGAAAGGGAGGTGCAGTACTTC.